The 15 T cell receptor beta chains presented below share a single source sample, sequenced in a study of blood T cell repertoires in COVID-19 (dated by TCRdb to the early 2020s). Library preparation used the immunoSEQ multiplex PCR assay. TCRdb provides this immuneACCESS table in a form limited to in-frame rearrangements. Some clones are lacking; in checked studies, under half of them reflect an unresolved V gene, and why the rest are absent is not known. The sample records around 200,000 clones, around 80% of which are singletons. The ten largest clones add up to approximately 2.9% of the sample. The sequenced sample consisted of peripheral blood. The receptors were gathered from a woman aged 80 or over with active or convalescent COVID-19.

In DNA, the CDR3 is TGTGCCAGCAGCTTGGAAGGGGGGGAAGAGACCCAGTACTTC. Translation: CASSLEGGEETQYF. The chain uses TRBV5-4 and TRBJ2-5; D possibly corresponds to TRBD2 (7 bases). Trimming removed 0 bases from V and 3 bases from J, with 9 bases in between. This CDR3 region has 14 residues. Germline V gives CDR1 SGHNT, CDR2 YYREEE (reference sequence). The whole variable domain, remainder taken from reference TRBV5-4 and TRBJ2-5, is ETGVTQSPTHLIKTRGQQVTLRCSSQSGHNTVSWYQQALGQGPQFIFQYYREEENGRGNFPPRFSGLQFPNYSSELNVNALELDDSALYLCASSLEGGEETQYFGPGTRLLVL.

This clone has only one observation. The V gene is TRBV11-3, the J gene TRBJ1-1; D perhaps matches TRBD1 (5 bases). Germline CDR1 and CDR2: SGHNT and YENEEA. The CDR3 is 17 amino acids. Trimming pared 3 bases from V and 0 bases from J, leaving 17 bases between. The CDR3 region is CASSFPPDSLLNTEAFF. For the CDR3, the DNA is TGTGCCAGCAGCTTCCCCCCCGACAGCCTCCTGAACACTGAAGCTTTCTTT.

The rearrangement joins TRBV5-6 to TRBJ2-3; 7 bases agree with TRBD1. The junction had 8 bases not matched to a gene; V was cut back by 7 bases and J by 3 bases. CDR3 length equals 14 residues. The germline V gene has CDR1 SGHDT and CDR2 YYEEEE. DNA for the CDR3: TGTGCCAGCTCCCGGAGACAGGGAACAGATACGCAGTATTTT. It translates to CASSRRQGTDTQYF.

This clone was seen once. The chain is built from TRBV30 and TRBJ2-1; 8 bases map to TRBD1. Germline V gene lookup returns CDR1 GTSNPN and CDR2 SVGIG (reference sequence). This CDR3 is built from 17 residues. With 1 base clipped from V and 0 bases from J, the junction kept 8 bases outside the gene matches. This CDR3 reads CAWSGQGTHLSYNEQFF. In nucleotides, the CDR3 is TGTGCCTGGAGTGGACAGGGGACTCACCTCTCCTACAATGAGCAGTTCTTC.

The V gene is TRBV6-5, the J gene TRBJ2-5; 10 bases match TRBD1. Germline CDR1 and CDR2: MNHEY and SVGAGI. The V segment lost 5 bases and the J segment 7 bases; nucleotides outside the gene matches: 10. The CDR3 consists of 15 residues. The CDR3 reads CASSRQGARPGTQYF. DNA of the CDR3: TGTGCCAGCAGTCGACAGGGGGCCCGGCCAGGGACCCAGTACTTC.

As for this clone: At the DNA level, this CDR3 is encoded by other sequences in the same sample as well. The V and J genes are TRBV7-9 and TRBJ1-2; D not certain. The CDR3 loop spans 15 amino acids. Germline assignment: CDR1 SEHNR and CDR2 FQNEAQ (reference sequence). The V gene lost 0 bases and the J gene lost 2 bases, with 10 bases spanning the gap. CDR3 DNA sequence: TGTGCCAGCAGCTTAGCGTTAGCTGAGAACTATGGCTACACCTTC. It codes for CASSLALAENYGYTF. The variable domain in full, with the rest retrieved from reference TRBV7-9 and TRBJ1-2, is DTGVSQNPRHKITKRGQNVTFRCDPISEHNRLYWYRQTLGQGPEFLTYFQNEAQLEKSRLLSDRFSAERPKGSFSTLEIQRTEQGDSAMYLCASSLALAENYGYTFGSGTRLTVV.

V is TRBV5-8 and J is TRBJ1-1; 10 nucleotides match TRBD1. Germline assignment: CDR1 SGHTS and CDR2 YDEGEE. The CDR3 spans 15 residues. J gave up 1 base and V 5 bases, and 5 bases lay outside the gene matches. CDR3 protein: CASRGQGIGNTEAFF. In DNA form, the CDR3 reads TGTGCCAGCAGGGGACAGGGGATTGGGAACACTGAAGCTTTCTTT. Looking up the rest from reference TRBV5-8 and TRBJ1-1 gives the full variable domain: EAGVTQSPTHLIKTRGQQATLRCSPISGHTSVYWYQQALGLGLQFLLWYDEGEERNRGNFPPRFSGRQFPNYSSELNVNALELEDSALYLCASRGQGIGNTEAFFGQGTRLTVV.

Only a few counts were recorded for this clone. J is TRBJ1-5 and V is TRBV5-4; tentatively, D is TRBD1 (5 bases). V lost 2 bases and J lost 4, with 7 bases in between. Germline CDR1 reads SGHNT; CDR2 reads YYREEE (reference sequence). This CDR3 has 13 amino acids. Here the CDR3 DNA reads TGTGCCAGCAGCTTAGCAGGGAATCAGCCCCAGCATTTT. Protein: CASSLAGNQPQHF.

CDR3: CAWRMDSNYGYTF. The CDR3 DNA reads as TGTGCCTGGAGAATGGACAGCAACTATGGCTACACCTTC. This sequence joins TRBV30 and TRBJ1-2; a weak D match, TRBD1 (6 bases). Germline loops: CDR1 GTSNPN, CDR2 SVGIG (reference sequence). The CDR3 contains 13 residues. V lost 3 bases and J lost 2, with 10 bases in between.

This chain uses TRBV9 with TRBJ2-1; no definite D call. V lost 4 bases to trimming and J lost 0 bases, with 23 bases between them. The V gene's germline CDR1 is SGDLS and CDR2 YYNGEE. This CDR3 has 19 amino acids. The CDR3 nucleotides read TGTGCCAGCAGCCCGCCAAGCGACTTCAGCTATAGCTCCTACAATGAGCAGTTCTTC. Translated, it gives CASSPPSDFSYSSYNEQFF.

The chain joins TRBV7-9 to TRBJ1-5; weak D call: TRBD1 (6 bases). The CDR3 contains 14 residues. Trimming removed 3 bases at V and 5 bases at J, with 11 bases between. Germline values: CDR1 SEHNR, CDR2 FQNEAQ (reference sequence). CDR3 loop: CASSFWDTHQPQHF. The CDR3 nucleotides read TGTGCCAGCAGCTTCTGGGACACTCATCAGCCCCAGCATTTT.

V is TRBV5-1 and J is TRBJ1-1; TRBD1 is a possible D gene (6 bases). This CDR3 spans 16 amino acids. The V end was cut by 2 bases, the J end by 0 bases, with 14 bases between. Per the germline V gene, CDR1 is SGHRS and CDR2 is YFSETQ. DNA for the CDR3: TGCGCCAGCAGCTTCCAGGGGAGGGACATGAACACTGAAGCTTTCTTT. Translated: CASSFQGRDMNTEAFF.

The chain uses TRBV2 and TRBJ2-4, with no clear D. The CDR3 spans 15 residues. V was shortened by 6 bases and J by 3 bases, with 15 bases between the two germline ends. Germline CDR1 reads SNHLY; CDR2 reads FYNNEI. The CDR3 bases are TGTGCCAGCAGGATCTTTCCCGGTGGCAAAAACATTCAGTACTTC. Protein: CASRIFPGGKNIQYF.

This chain links TRBV5-1 with TRBJ1-2; TRBD1 is a possible D gene (5 bases). The CDR3 is 14 residues long. Germline CDR1 SGHRS, CDR2 YFSETQ. Trimming cost V 0 bases and J 1 base, with 7 bases left between them. The CDR3 sequence is CASSLGQYNYGYTF. In nucleotides, the CDR3 is TGCGCCAGCAGCTTGGGACAGTATAACTATGGCTACACCTTC.

V usage is TRBV7-9 and J usage is TRBJ1-4; D remains unclear. From germline, CDR1 is SEHNR and CDR2 FQNEAQ (reference sequence). Trimming removed 4 bases from V and 8 bases from J, with 11 bases in between. The CDR3 spans 13 residues. The CDR3, as DNA: TGTGCCAGCAGCTGGAGAGTAGAAGAAAAACTGTTTTTT. Translated: CASSWRVEEKLFF.